These 32 T cell receptor beta chains came from one sample sequenced in a study of OX40 agonist ivuxolimab in advanced cancers. Method: immunoSEQ multiplex PCR; TCRdb's copy keeps in-frame clones and lacks some. The sample contains under 25,000 clones, over 75% of which appear only once. The sample in question was CD4+ or CD8+ T cells sorted from blood, obtained in a trial of the OX40 agonist ivuxolimab. The receptors derive from an adult with an advanced solid tumor such as melanoma, head and neck, liver or kidney cancer.

The chain couples TRBV7-3 to TRBJ1-1; TRBD1 is a possible D gene (6 bases). Trimming removed 2 bases from V and 4 bases from J, with 17 bases in between. This CDR3 region has 16 residues. Germline V lookup: CDR1 SGHTA, CDR2 FQGTGA. CDR3 in amino acids: CASSLVGGLVSTEAFF. CDR3 DNA sequence: TGTGCCAGCAGCTTAGTTGGGGGGCTGGTTAGCACTGAAGCTTTCTTT.

V gene TRBV11-2 combines with J gene TRBJ1-4; D gene unclear. Trimming cost V 1 base and J 7 bases, with 10 bases left between them. This CDR3 comprises 14 residues. Germline-derived CDR1 and CDR2 are SGHAT and FQNNGV. CDR3: CASSLVPRGEKLFF. The DNA of the CDR3 is TGTGCCAGCAGCTTAGTTCCGCGGGGTGAAAAACTGTTTTTT. Filled out from reference TRBV11-2 and TRBJ1-4, the complete variable domain reads EAGVAQSPRYKIIEKRQSVAFWCNPISGHATLYWYQQILGQGPKLLIQFQNNGVVDDSQLPKDRFSAERLKGVDSTLKIQPAKLEDSAVYLCASSLVPRGEKLFFGSGTQLSVL.

In regard to this clone: At one end the junction does not follow the germline gene, possibly because of a read error. This chain uses TRBV28 with TRBJ1-2; D is perhaps TRBD1 (6 bases). The CDR3 has 17 amino acids. In germline, CDR1 is MDHEN, CDR2 SYDVKM. CDR3 residues: CAGSLNPRQDLDYGYTF. The CDR3, as DNA: TGTGCCGGCAGTTTAAACCCACGACAGGACCTTGACTATGGCTACACCTTC.

Comment on this clone: At one end the junction does not follow the germline gene, possibly because of a read error. The chain carries TRBV7-7 and TRBJ2-5; possibly TRBD1 or TRBD2 for D (5 bases each). Germline values: CDR1 SSHAT, CDR2 FNYEAQ (reference sequence). The CDR3 is 15 amino acids. CDR3 residues: CASSLDPSTGETQYF. The CDR3 DNA is TGTGCTAGCAGCTTAGATCCTAGCACAGGAGAGACCCAGTACTTC.

This clone was recorded a few times. The V gene is TRBV18, the J gene TRBJ1-5; 8 nucleotides align to TRBD1. The CDR3 totals 14 residues. Germline V CDR1 and CDR2: KGHSH, LQKENI. V dropped 5 bases and J dropped 2; count of bases not matched to a gene: 2. The CDR3 spells CASSTTGGNQPQHF. CDR3 bases: TGTGCCAGCTCAACGACAGGGGGCAATCAGCCCCAGCATTTT.

The rearrangement uses TRBV6-5 and TRBJ2-5; D possibly corresponds to TRBD2 (5 bases). Gene TRBJ2-7 matches the end of the DNA better, so the J call may be wrong. The germline V gene has CDR1 MNHEY and CDR2 SVGAGI. This CDR3 has 13 amino acids. The CDR3 nucleotides read TGTGCCAGCAGTTACTCAGGGAGCTACGAGCAGTACTTC. This encodes CASSYSGSYEQYF.

This chain uses TRBV7-6 with TRBJ2-7; no firm D call. The CDR3 has 12 amino acids. Germline V lookup: CDR1 SGHVS, CDR2 FNYEAQ. Trimming removed 5 bases from V and 3 bases from J, with 8 bases in between. CDR3 nucleotides: TGTGCCAGCAGCACCACGGACTACGAGCAGTACTTC. Protein: CASSTTDYEQYF.

The rearrangement uses TRBV27 and TRBJ2-2; 7 bases fit TRBD2. V lost 5 bases, J lost 8 bases, and 11 bases stayed unmatched. The CDR3 loop spans 15 amino acids. Germline CDR1 MNHEY, CDR2 SMNVEV (reference sequence). CDR3 region: CASSPLASGSGELFF. CDR3 nucleotide sequence: TGTGCCAGCAGTCCCTTGGCTAGCGGATCAGGGGAGCTGTTTTTT.

The chain recombines TRBV14 with TRBJ2-1, with D unclear. V was clipped by 0 bases and J by 5 bases, with 8 bases between them. This CDR3 spans 14 amino acids. Germline lookup yields CDR1 SGHDN and CDR2 FVKESK. The CDR3 region has the DNA TGTGCCAGCAGCCAAGAGTGGGCAGACAATGAGCAGTTCTTC. Protein sequence: CASSQEWADNEQFF.

V gene TRBV4-1 combines with J gene TRBJ2-2; no firm D call. The CDR3 runs to 13 residues. Trimming took off 4 bases at V and 0 bases at J, with 3 bases between the two ends. Per the germline V gene, CDR1 is MGHRA and CDR2 is YSYEKL. The CDR3 spells CASSPANTGELFF. CDR3 DNA: TGCGCCAGCAGCCCCGCGAACACCGGGGAGCTGTTTTTT.

This rearrangement joins TRBV10-3 to TRBJ1-6; no clear D gene. V lost 3 bases, J lost 0 bases, and 3 bases lay in between. Germline-derived CDR1 and CDR2 are ENHRY and SYGVKD. The CDR3 consists of 14 residues. The CDR3 loop is CAISESSYNSPLHF. The CDR3 DNA reads TGTGCCATCAGTGAAAGCTCCTATAATTCACCCCTCCACTTT.

The chain uses TRBV27 and TRBJ2-7; 9 nucleotides agree with TRBD1. The ends lost 7 bases at V and 5 bases at J; junction bases unmatched: 12. This CDR3 region has 15 residues. CDR1 is MNHEY, CDR2 SMNVEV, per germline (reference sequence). DNA of the CDR3: TGTGCCAGCACCCCCCTTGGACAGGGGAGAGACGAGCAGTACTTC. Translating gives CASTPLGQGRDEQYF.

This clone was found a few times. This chain uses TRBV7-9 with TRBJ1-3; 7 bases align to TRBD1. V shed 2 bases, J shed 4 bases, and the junction held 2 bases outside the gene matches. Germline V CDR1 and CDR2: SEHNR, FQNEAQ (reference sequence). The CDR3 loop spans 14 amino acids. CDR3: CASSLNRGGNTIYF. The CDR3 DNA reads as TGTGCCAGCAGCTTAAACAGGGGCGGAAACACCATATATTTT.

The chain uses TRBV7-2 and TRBJ2-7, with TRBD2 matching 9 bases. Germline loops: CDR1 SGHTA, CDR2 FQGNSA. V lost 1 base, J lost 2 bases, and 9 bases stayed unmatched. The CDR3 is 17 amino acids. CDR3 amino acids: CASSLVASGIVAYEQYF. The CDR3 DNA reads TGTGCCAGCAGCTTAGTGGCTAGCGGGATTGTGGCCTACGAGCAGTACTTC.

The gene calls are TRBV29-1 and TRBJ2-3; the D is unclear. The germline gives CDR1 SQVTM, CDR2 ANQGSEA. The CDR3 has 14 residues. Trimming cost V 1 base and J 0 bases, with 8 bases left between them. CDR3 region: CSVEALLSTDTQYF. CDR3 coding DNA: TGCAGCGTTGAAGCACTCCTCAGCACAGATACGCAGTATTTT.

The sample holds one count of this clone. The rearrangement uses TRBV9 and TRBJ2-1; 13 bases align to TRBD2. The trim removed 3 bases at V and 14 bases at J, leaving 5 bases unmatched. In germline, CDR1 is SGDLS, CDR2 YYNGEE. CDR3 size: 13 residues. CDR3 sequence reads: CASSGAGTSGEFF. CDR3 nucleotides: TGTGCCAGCAGCGGAGCCGGGACTAGCGGGGAGTTCTTC. Full variable domain (rest looked up from reference TRBV9 and TRBJ2-1): DSGVTQTPKHLITATGQRVTLRCSPRSGDLSVYWYQQSLDQGLQFLIQYYNGEERAKGNILERFSAQQFPDLHSELNLSSLELGDSALYFCASSGAGTSGEFFGPGTRLTVL.

This chain connects TRBV6-4 to TRBJ2-6; D gene uncertain. V gave up 4 bases and J gave up 2 bases, with 6 bases separating them. The CDR3 loop spans 14 amino acids. Germline loops: CDR1 MRHNA, CDR2 SNTAGT. The CDR3: CASSGVTGANVLTF. The CDR3 coding sequence is TGTGCCAGCAGTGGCGTTACTGGGGCCAACGTCCTGACTTTC.

This rearrangement joins TRBV5-1 to TRBJ2-1; 9 bases fit TRBD2. After removal of 0 bases from V and 14 bases from J, the junction contained 6 bases not matched to a gene. Germline V gene data show CDR1 as SGHRS and CDR2 as YFSETQ. The CDR3 is 13 amino acids. The CDR3 nucleotides read TGCGCCAGCAGCTTGGCGCGGGGGGGACTGGAGTTCTTC. This encodes CASSLARGGLEFF.

This chain links TRBV4-1 with TRBJ2-2; D possibly corresponds to TRBD1 (6 bases). The CDR3 is 17 amino acids. Trimming pared 2 bases from V and 5 bases from J, leaving 18 bases between. Germline V gene lookup returns CDR1 MGHRA and CDR2 YSYEKL. The CDR3 bases are TGCGCCAGCAGCCAACCGGCAGGGACATTGGGGACCGGGGAGCTGTTTTTT. Protein product: CASSQPAGTLGTGELFF.

The V call is TRBV7-9, the J call TRBJ1-5; unclear D gene. Germline CDR1 reads SEHNR; CDR2 reads FQNEAQ (reference sequence). Deletions cut 6 bases from V and 5 bases from J, with 8 bases between. This CDR3 is built from 12 residues. CDR3 DNA: TGTGCCAGCAGTCCTTGGGATCAGCCCCAGCATTTT. The encoded protein is CASSPWDQPQHF.

The chain has TRBV29-1 and TRBJ2-1, with unresolved D. V lost 2 bases and J 4 bases, leaving 6 bases between the germline ends. Germline lookup yields CDR1 SQVTM and CDR2 ANQGSEA. CDR3 length equals 12 residues. As DNA, the CDR3 is TGCAGCGTTGAAAGTGGATACAATGAGCAGTTCTTC. Protein product: CSVESGYNEQFF.

This chain joins TRBV4-1 and TRBJ2-7, with a tentative D call TRBD1 (6 bases). The germline gives CDR1 MGHRA, CDR2 YSYEKL. With 4 bases removed from V and 3 bases from J, the gap between germline ends came to 16 bases. CDR3 length: 15 residues. The CDR3 nucleotides are TGCGCCAGCAGCCGGAGAGACAGGCTAAACTACGAGCAGTACTTC. This encodes CASSRRDRLNYEQYF.

This clone was counted between two and nine times. The J gene is TRBJ2-7, the V gene TRBV4-1; TRBD2 agrees at 10 bases. This CDR3 spans 16 amino acids. Trimming removed 1 base from V and 4 bases from J; junction bases left unmatched: 7. Per the germline V gene, CDR1 is MGHRA and CDR2 is YSYEKL. In nucleotides, the CDR3 is TGCGCCAGCAGCCAAGTAGCTAGCGGGAGTAGGTACGAGCAGTACTTC. Translation gives CASSQVASGSRYEQYF.

The V call is TRBV4-1, the J call TRBJ2-5, with a tentative D call TRBD2 (7 bases). The germline V and J ends were trimmed by 1 base and 0 bases, with 15 bases remaining between them. The CDR3 spans 17 residues. CDR1 is MGHRA and CDR2 is YSYEKL in the germline V gene. The CDR3 sequence is CASSQAGAGEYQETQYF. CDR3 bases: TGCGCCAGCAGCCAAGCAGGGGCGGGGGAATACCAAGAGACCCAGTACTTC.

V and J are TRBV7-9 and TRBJ2-1, with 10 bases that match TRBD2. The CDR3 has 17 amino acids. V lost 1 base, J lost 0 bases, and 3 bases stayed unmatched. Germline values: CDR1 SEHNR, CDR2 FQNEAQ (reference sequence). CDR3 region: CASSLEERGGSYNEQFF. The CDR3 bases are TGTGCCAGCAGCTTAGAGGAGCGGGGGGGCTCCTACAATGAGCAGTTCTTC. The whole variable domain, filled in from reference TRBV7-9 and TRBJ2-1, reads DTGVSQNPRHKITKRGQNVTFRCDPISEHNRLYWYRQTLGQGPEFLTYFQNEAQLEKSRLLSDRFSAERPKGSFSTLEIQRTEQGDSAMYLCASSLEERGGSYNEQFFGPGTRLTVL.

This clone appeared once. The V gene is TRBV30, the J gene TRBJ1-6; no definite D call. V lost 4 bases and J 10 bases, leaving 14 bases between the germline ends. This CDR3 spans 13 amino acids. CDR1 and CDR2 (germline): GTSNPN, SVGIG (reference sequence). The CDR3 DNA sequence: TGTGCCTGGACCGAGACCGATTCCTCACCCCTCCACTTT. Translated: CAWTETDSSPLHF.

V usage is TRBV6-1 and J usage is TRBJ2-7; D not certain. V was pared by 0 bases and J by 2 bases, with 11 bases between. This CDR3 spans 15 amino acids. Germline lookup yields CDR1 MNHNS and CDR2 SASEGT. CDR3 loop: CASSEAGRKTYEQYF. The CDR3 region has the DNA TGTGCCAGCAGTGAAGCCGGAAGAAAAACCTACGAGCAGTACTTC.

The CDR3 DNA reads TGTGCCAGCAGCTGGGGGAATGAGCAGTTCTTC. Its protein product is CASSWGNEQFF. The V and J genes are TRBV14 and TRBJ2-1, with D possibly called TRBD1 or TRBD2 (5 bases each). Germline V gene data show CDR1 as SGHDN and CDR2 as FVKESK. V lost 5 bases and J 7 bases, leaving 6 bases between the germline ends. This CDR3 comprises 11 residues.

V usage is TRBV29-1 and J usage is TRBJ2-2; TRBD2 aligns across 13 bases. This CDR3 has 15 residues. Looked up from germline, CDR1 is SQVTM and CDR2 is ANQGSEA. V lost 6 bases and J lost 7; bases outside the gene matches: 8. The CDR3 sequence is CSVPGLAGDGGELFF. The CDR3 DNA reads TGCAGCGTCCCTGGACTAGCGGGGGATGGCGGGGAGCTGTTTTTT.

The chain joins TRBV27 to TRBJ2-7; 9 bases fit TRBD1. CDR1 and CDR2 from the germline V gene are MNHEY and SMNVEV (reference sequence). V shed 5 bases, J shed 3 bases, and the junction held 5 bases outside the gene matches. The CDR3 is made up of 14 amino acids. CDR3 sequence reads: CASSARDRVYEQYF. The CDR3 bases are TGTGCCAGCAGTGCCCGGGACAGGGTCTACGAGCAGTACTTC.

This clone was detected only a few times. This chain connects TRBV11-2 to TRBJ2-5; D gene unclear. This CDR3 is 13 amino acids long. Germline CDR1 SGHAT, CDR2 FQNNGV. Deletions cut 0 bases from V and 1 base from J, with 3 bases between. CDR3 residues: CASSLEGQETQYF. The CDR3 nucleotides are TGTGCCAGCAGCTTAGAAGGCCAAGAGACCCAGTACTTC.

V is TRBV2 and J is TRBJ2-3, with 9 bases that match TRBD2. This CDR3 is built from 14 residues. CDR1 and CDR2 (germline): SNHLY, FYNNEI. V dropped 5 bases and J dropped 0; count of bases not matched to a gene: 0. The CDR3 DNA reads TGTGCCAGCAGTCTAGCGGGGAGCACAGATACGCAGTATTTT. It yields the protein CASSLAGSTDTQYF.